This TCR beta chain was found in a study of OX40 agonist ivuxolimab in advanced cancers. About the research overall: Previous treatment with anti-PD-1, anti-PD-L1 or anti-CTLA-4 therapy was allowed; about 44% had received some. Three patients showed partial responses: one hepatocellular carcinoma and two cutaneous melanoma cases. Study-level results: People who partly responded at 0.1-3.0 mg/kg had some of the least clonal expansion seen.

The CDR3 is 15 amino acids. Trimming stripped 5 bases from V and 5 bases from J, with 16 bases between. In germline, CDR1 is SGHVS, CDR2 FNYEAQ. TCRdb's copy holds only in-frame clones and misses some; the assay was immunoSEQ multiplex PCR. The table has more than 70,000 clones, roughly 80% seen once. Samples were taken at baseline and on day 1 of cycles 4 and 7. Concerning this clone itself: Its antigen is currently unknown.

The sequencing used CD4+ or CD8+ T cells sorted from blood, collected in a trial of the OX40 agonist ivuxolimab. The chain combines TRBV7-6 with TRBJ1-5; a possible D gene is TRBD1 (5 bases). The sequence derives from an adult with an advanced solid tumor such as melanoma, head and neck, liver or kidney cancer. The CDR3 here is CASSAGGKLYQPQHF. CDR3 in DNA: TGTGCCAGCAGCGCGGGGGGGAAACTGTATCAGCCCCAGCATTTT.